The 8 T cell receptor beta chains listed next were all sequenced from one sample in a study of blood T cell repertoires in COVID-19. The table came from immunoSEQ multiplex PCR; TCRdb's copy has only in-frame clones and leaves some out. The sample lists hundreds of thousands of clones; 80% to 90% were seen once. The sequenced material came from peripheral blood. These receptors originate from a man aged 55 to 69 who had recovered from COVID-19.

As concerns this clone: The identical CDR3 is also encoded by other nucleotide sequences in the sample. Written as DNA, the CDR3 is TGTGCCACCAGCAGAGGAGGGGGTGGGGATCAGCCCCAGCATTTT. Amino acids: CATSRGGGGDQPQHF. The chain has TRBV15 and TRBJ1-5, with TRBD1 as a possible D gene (6 bases). CDR1 is LNHNV and CDR2 is YYDKDF in the germline V gene (reference sequence). V was pared by 1 base and J by 5 bases, with 12 bases between. This CDR3 is 15 amino acids long. The entire variable domain, with the rest obtained from reference TRBV15 and TRBJ1-5, is as follows: DAMVIQNPRYQVTQFGKPVTLSCSQTLNHNVMYWYQQKSSQAPKLLFHYYDKDFNNEADTPDNFQSRRPNTSFCFLDIRSPGLGDTAMYLCATSRGGGGDQPQHFGDGTRLSIL.

The chain recombines TRBV24-1 with TRBJ2-5, with 8 bases that match TRBD1. Germline loops: CDR1 KGHDR, CDR2 SFDVKD. This CDR3 has 14 amino acids. Trimming at V came to 4 bases and at J to 8 bases, leaving 8 bases not matched to a gene. CDR3 bases: TGTGCCACCAGTGAGACCGGGACAGGAGGAACCCAGTACTTC. Translating it yields CATSETGTGGTQYF.

This chain uses TRBV7-2 with TRBJ1-5, with D possibly being TRBD1 (5 bases). The CDR3 runs to 14 residues. The V gene lost 5 bases and the J gene lost 6 bases, with 14 bases spanning the gap. The germline V gene has CDR1 SGHTA and CDR2 FQGNSA. The CDR3 DNA is TGTGCCAGCAGCCAGATGGGGGGAGGTCAGCCCCAGCATTTT. Translated, it gives CASSQMGGGQPQHF.

The rearrangement uses TRBV9 and TRBJ1-1, with TRBD1 matching 10 bases. CDR3 length: 16 residues. V shed 0 bases and J 5 bases; nucleotides not matched to a gene: 7. CDR1 is SGDLS, CDR2 YYNGEE, per germline. The CDR3 is CASSVDVGQGMTEAFF. CDR3 DNA sequence: TGTGCCAGCAGCGTAGATGTGGGACAGGGGATGACTGAAGCTTTCTTT.

J is TRBJ1-1 and V is TRBV20-1; D ambiguous. The germline V gene encodes CDR1 DFQATT and CDR2 SNEGSKA (reference sequence). Trimming took 6 bases from V and 0 from J, leaving 5 bases between them. This CDR3 region has 11 residues. In nucleotides, the CDR3 is TGCAGTGCCAGGATGAACACTGAAGCTTTCTTT. It codes for CSARMNTEAFF.

The genes are TRBV5-1 and TRBJ1-1; a possible D gene is TRBD1 (5 bases). This CDR3 region has 15 residues. Trimming cost V 3 bases and J 2 bases, with 14 bases left between them. The germline CDR1 and CDR2 sequences are SGHRS and YFSETQ. The CDR3 loop is CASSSDQGGNTEAFF. The CDR3 region has the DNA TGCGCCAGCAGCTCAGACCAGGGAGGCAACACTGAAGCTTTCTTT.

This chain links TRBV5-1 with TRBJ2-3, with TRBD1 identical over 7 bases. The germline gives CDR1 SGHRS, CDR2 YFSETQ. The length of the CDR3 is 14 residues. V was clipped by 0 bases and J by 5 bases; unmatched bases: 3. CDR3 amino acids: CASSLDRGLDTQYF. The CDR3, as DNA: TGCGCCAGCAGCTTGGACAGGGGCCTAGATACGCAGTATTTT.

This rearrangement joins TRBV6-5 to TRBJ1-3; D is undetermined. Germline V gives CDR1 MNHEY, CDR2 SVGAGI. The CDR3 totals 15 residues. With 4 bases removed from V and 0 bases from J, the gap between germline ends came to 10 bases. The CDR3, as DNA: TGTGCCAGCAGTTCATCTCGGGGCTCTGGAAACACCATATATTTT. Its translation: CASSSSRGSGNTIYF.